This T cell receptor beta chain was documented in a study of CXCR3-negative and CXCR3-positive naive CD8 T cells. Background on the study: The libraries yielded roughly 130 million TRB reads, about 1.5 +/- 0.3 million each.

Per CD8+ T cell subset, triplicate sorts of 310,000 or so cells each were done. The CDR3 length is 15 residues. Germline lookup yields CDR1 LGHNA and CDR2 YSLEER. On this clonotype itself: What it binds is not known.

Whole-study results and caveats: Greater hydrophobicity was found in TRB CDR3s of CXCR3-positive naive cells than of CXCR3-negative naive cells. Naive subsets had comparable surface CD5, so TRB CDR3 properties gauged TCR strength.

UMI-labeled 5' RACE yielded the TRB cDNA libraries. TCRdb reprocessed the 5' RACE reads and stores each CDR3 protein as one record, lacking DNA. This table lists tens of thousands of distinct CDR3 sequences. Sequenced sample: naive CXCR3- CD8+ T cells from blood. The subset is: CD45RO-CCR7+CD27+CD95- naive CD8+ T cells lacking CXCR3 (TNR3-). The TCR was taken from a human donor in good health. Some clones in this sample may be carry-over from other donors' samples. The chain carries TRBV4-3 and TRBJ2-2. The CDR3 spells CASSQGVYPAGELFF.